This T cell receptor beta chain comes out of a study of CXCR3-negative and CXCR3-positive naive CD8 T cells. Study findings and constraints: Compared with CXCR3-negative naive cells, CXCR3-positive naive cells showed more hydrophobic TRB CDR3s. Similarly elevated diversity marked both naive subsets, with memory CD8+ cells showing far lower diversity. In naive cells, CXCR3-negative and CXCR3-positive subsets had similar TRBV-TRBJ usage; memory cells differed.

Naive CD8+ T cells carried a CD45RO-CCR7+CD27+CD95- phenotype. TRB cDNA was prepared as libraries by UMI-labeled 5' RACE. With the 5' RACE reads reprocessed, TCRdb shows one record per CDR3 protein and no DNA. In all, the sample yields about 62,000 distinct CDR3 sequences. Concerning this clonotype: The antigen is unknown.

CDR1 and CDR2 (germline): SEHNR, FQNEAQ (reference sequence). The CDR3 loop spans 15 amino acids. The sequenced sample was naive CXCR3- CD8+ T cells from blood. Subset defined: CD45RO-CCR7+CD27+CD95- naive CD8+ T cells lacking CXCR3 (TNR3-). V is TRBV7-9 and J is TRBJ2-3; TCRdb's D gene call, TRBD1, goes unchecked for lack of DNA. The receptor comes from a human donor in good health. Some clones in this sample may be carry-over from other donors' samples. The CDR3 here is CASSLLDSSTDTQYF.